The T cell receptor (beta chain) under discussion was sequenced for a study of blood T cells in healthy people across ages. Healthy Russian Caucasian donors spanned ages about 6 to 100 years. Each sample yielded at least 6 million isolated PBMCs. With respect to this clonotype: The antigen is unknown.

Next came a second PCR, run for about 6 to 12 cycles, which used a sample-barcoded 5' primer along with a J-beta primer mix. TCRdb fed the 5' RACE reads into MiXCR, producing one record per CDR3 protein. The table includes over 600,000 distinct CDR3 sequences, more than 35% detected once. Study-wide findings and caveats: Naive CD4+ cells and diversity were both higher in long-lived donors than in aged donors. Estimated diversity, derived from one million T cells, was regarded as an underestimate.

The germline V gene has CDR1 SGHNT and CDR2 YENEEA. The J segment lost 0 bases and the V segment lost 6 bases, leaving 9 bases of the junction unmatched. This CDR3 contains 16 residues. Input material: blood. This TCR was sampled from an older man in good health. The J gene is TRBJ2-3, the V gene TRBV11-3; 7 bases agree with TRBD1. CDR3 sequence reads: CASSITGVASTDTQYF. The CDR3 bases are TGTGCCAGCAGTATCACAGGGGTTGCAAGCACAGATACGCAGTATTTT.